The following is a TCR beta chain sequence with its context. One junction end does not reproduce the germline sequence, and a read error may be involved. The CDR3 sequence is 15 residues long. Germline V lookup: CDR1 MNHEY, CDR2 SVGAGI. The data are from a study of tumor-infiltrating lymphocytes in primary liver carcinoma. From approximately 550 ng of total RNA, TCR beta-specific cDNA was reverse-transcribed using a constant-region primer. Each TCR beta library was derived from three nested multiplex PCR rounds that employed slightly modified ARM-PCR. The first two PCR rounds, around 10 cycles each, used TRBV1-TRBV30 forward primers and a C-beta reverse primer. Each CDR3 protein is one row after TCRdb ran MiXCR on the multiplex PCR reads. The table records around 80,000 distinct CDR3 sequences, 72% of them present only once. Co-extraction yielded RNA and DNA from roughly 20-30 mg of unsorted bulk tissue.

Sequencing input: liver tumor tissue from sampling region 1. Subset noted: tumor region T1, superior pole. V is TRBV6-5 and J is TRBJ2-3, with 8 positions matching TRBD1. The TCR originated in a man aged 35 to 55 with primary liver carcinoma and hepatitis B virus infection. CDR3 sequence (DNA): TGTGCCAGCAAATCCGGGACAGGCAATTACGATACGCAATATTTT. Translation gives CASKSGTGNYDTQYF.